A single sample gave rise to the 18 T cell receptor beta chains below, sequenced in a study of blood T cells in healthy people across ages. Using a J-beta primer mix together with a sample-barcoded 5' primer, a second PCR was run for about 6 to 12 cycles. One entry per CDR3 protein, called by TCRdb with MiXCR from the 5' RACE reads. The table includes 750,000 to 950,000 distinct CDR3 sequences, 40% to 65% detected once. The sample taken for sequencing was blood. The receptors here all came from a man at least 80 years old in good health.

The rearrangement links TRBV28 to TRBJ1-3; a possible D gene is TRBD1 (5 bases). V lost 6 bases to trimming and J lost 1 base, with 10 bases between them. Germline CDR1 reads MDHEN; CDR2 reads SYDVKM. This CDR3 has 14 amino acids. For the CDR3, the DNA is TGTGCCAGCAGATCTACAGGTTCTGGAAACACCATATATTTT. Translation gives CASRSTGSGNTIYF.

The chain has TRBV6-5 and TRBJ1-2; D gene uncertain. The germline V and J ends were trimmed by 0 bases and 2 bases, with 10 bases remaining between them. Germline V gene sequence: CDR1 MNHEY, CDR2 SVGAGI. The CDR3 is 15 residues long. In DNA, the CDR3 is TGTGCCAGCAGTTACTCTGTCCCCAGGAACTATGGCTACACCTTC. Protein sequence: CASSYSVPRNYGYTF.

In its sample, this clonotype was seen a few times. The V call is TRBV6-5, the J call TRBJ2-1; perhaps TRBD1 as D (5 bases). V was shortened by 5 bases and J by 6 bases, with 11 bases between the two germline ends. The CDR3 totals 13 residues. CDR1 MNHEY and CDR2 SVGAGI come from the germline V gene. Written as DNA, the CDR3 is TGTGCCAGCAGTCTCCCAGGGCGCAATGAGCAGTTCTTC. It is translated as CASSLPGRNEQFF.

This clonotype was observed a single time. V gene TRBV6-5 combines with J gene TRBJ2-5; possibly TRBD1 or TRBD2 for D (6 bases each). V was cut by 6 bases and J by 4 bases, with 21 bases left in between. The germline CDR1 and CDR2 sequences are MNHEY and SVGAGI. This CDR3 has 16 residues. CDR3 amino acids: CASRARGAVISETQYF. DNA of the CDR3: TGTGCCAGCAGAGCAAGGGGGGCGGTGATATCAGAGACCCAGTACTTC.

This chain uses TRBV10-3 with TRBJ2-1; 11 bases are a match to TRBD2. Trimming removed 5 bases from V and 10 bases from J; junction bases left unmatched: 13. Germline V gene data show CDR1 as ENHRY and CDR2 as SYGVKD. This CDR3 is 16 amino acids long. The CDR3 coding sequence is TGTGCCATCAGTACTACTAGCGGGAGTTCCAGTAGGGAGCAGTTCTTC. It yields the protein CAISTTSGSSSREQFF.

The chain couples TRBV20-1 to TRBJ2-1; D could derive from TRBD1 or TRBD2 (6 bases each). Germline assignment: CDR1 DFQATT and CDR2 SNEGSKA (reference sequence). The V and J ends lost 3 bases and 0 bases respectively, with 18 bases between them. The CDR3 is 17 amino acids. CDR3 in DNA: TGCAGTGCTAGGGGGGGCGGCCGGGAGACCTCCTACAATGAGCAGTTCTTC. Encoded protein: CSARGGGRETSYNEQFF.

The chain recombines TRBV12-3 or TRBV12-4 with TRBJ2-5; TRBD2 matches 10 bases. CDR3 length equals 15 residues. J was trimmed by 2 bases and V by 3 bases; bases with no gene match: 3. The CDR3 loop is CASSFDSGGQETQYF. For the CDR3, the DNA is TGTGCCAGCAGTTTCGATAGCGGGGGGCAAGAGACCCAGTACTTC.

This chain links TRBV3-1 with TRBJ1-2; perhaps TRBD1 as D (6 bases). V was trimmed by 1 base and J by 2 bases, leaving 11 bases between them. The CDR3 length is 15 residues. Germline lookup yields CDR1 LGHDT and CDR2 YNNKEL (reference sequence). CDR3 coding DNA: TGTGCCAGCAGCCAAGGGGGGCGAGGGAACTATGGCTACACCTTC. Translating gives CASSQGGRGNYGYTF.

The genes are TRBV7-3 and TRBJ2-1; a possible D gene is TRBD2 (5 bases). V dropped 4 bases and J dropped 9 bases, with 16 bases sitting between them. From germline, CDR1 is SGHTA and CDR2 FQGTGA. The CDR3 loop spans 14 amino acids. CDR3 amino acids: CASSSEPGRGEQFF. The CDR3 nucleotides read TGTGCCAGCAGCTCGGAGCCGGGAAGAGGTGAGCAGTTCTTC.

For the CDR3, the DNA is TGTGCCAGCGGTCTGGGGACTTACAATGAGCAGTTCTTC. Encoded protein: CASGLGTYNEQFF. J is TRBJ2-1 and V is TRBV7-3; D possibly corresponds to TRBD2 (6 bases). This CDR3 spans 13 amino acids. Trimming removed 8 bases at V and 4 bases at J, with 12 bases between. CDR1 and CDR2 (germline): SGHTA, FQGTGA. The full variable domain, rest sourced from reference TRBV7-3 and TRBJ2-1, is GAGVSQTPSNKVTEKGKYVELRCDPISGHTALYWYRQSLGQGPEFLIYFQGTGAADDSGLPNDRFFAVRPEGSVSTLKIQRTERGDSAVYLCASGLGTYNEQFFGPGTRLTVL.

The chain is built from TRBV29-1 and TRBJ1-4; perhaps TRBD1 as D (5 bases). Germline CDR1 SQVTM, CDR2 ANQGSEA. CDR3 length: 12 residues. V was cut by 1 base and J by 11 bases, with 11 bases left in between. The CDR3 DNA is TGCAGCGTTGAAGGGGCCCGGGGGAAACTGTTTTTT. Amino acid sequence: CSVEGARGKLFF.

The chain combines TRBV2 with TRBJ2-4; D not certain. The DNA end is a closer match to TRBJ2-7, so the J assignment may be wrong. The CDR3 extends over 15 amino acids. Germline CDR1 SNHLY, CDR2 FYNNEI. The CDR3 DNA is TGTGCCAGCAGTGCTGAGACTCTAGGCGGCTACGAGCAGTACTTC. Protein product: CASSAETLGGYEQYF.

This clonotype was counted between two and nine times. The genes are TRBV4-1 and TRBJ2-1, with TRBD1 identical over 8 bases. V shed 1 base, J shed 9 bases, and the junction held 8 bases outside the gene matches. The CDR3 is 15 residues long. Germline V CDR1 and CDR2: MGHRA, YSYEKL. The CDR3: CASSQVGDRGGEQFF. CDR3 sequence (DNA): TGCGCCAGCAGCCAAGTTGGTGACAGGGGTGGTGAGCAGTTCTTC.

The chain employs TRBV30 and TRBJ2-3, with 7 bases lining up with TRBD1. Germline V gives CDR1 GTSNPN, CDR2 SVGIG (reference sequence). The CDR3 length is 17 residues. V trimming: 0 bases; J trimming: 14 bases; junction bases outside the gene matches: 23. The CDR3 nucleotides read TGTGCCTGGAGTGTCACCCCACAGGGGCCGCAGCACAGATACGCGTATTTT. It encodes CAWSVTPQGPQHRYAYF.

The chain uses TRBV10-2 and TRBJ1-2, with D perhaps TRBD1 (5 bases). In germline, CDR1 is WSHSY, CDR2 SAAADI. V was trimmed by 2 bases and J by 7 bases, leaving 8 bases between them. The CDR3 totals 12 residues. The CDR3 DNA follows: TGCGCCAGCAGTGAGACAGGCTCTGGCTACACCTTC. Amino acids: CASSETGSGYTF.

This clonotype was detected a few times. J is TRBJ2-7 and V is TRBV3-1, with 7 nucleotides matching TRBD2. The CDR3 extends over 14 amino acids. V gave up 1 base and J gave up 3 bases; unmatched junction bases: 3. CDR1 and CDR2 from the germline V gene are LGHDT and YNNKEL (reference sequence). The CDR3 DNA is TGTGCCAGCAGCCAAGTTGCGGGAGTCTACGAGCAGTACTTC. Translation: CASSQVAGVYEQYF.

The chain employs TRBV11-1 and TRBJ2-3; D is possibly TRBD1 (7 bases). V lost 5 bases, J lost 4 bases, and 16 bases lay in between. This CDR3 is 15 amino acids long. CDR1 SGHAT and CDR2 FQDESV come from the germline V gene (reference sequence). CDR3 residues: CASSQDGGGPDTQYF. CDR3 in DNA: TGTGCCAGCAGCCAGGACGGAGGGGGCCCAGATACGCAGTATTTT.

The chain links TRBV24-1 to TRBJ2-6, with TRBD1 identical over 7 bases. The CDR3 contains 19 residues. Germline V gene sequence: CDR1 KGHDR, CDR2 SFDVKD. Germline trimming cut 2 bases from V and 3 bases from J; bases unmatched to any gene: 12. The CDR3 region has the DNA TGTGCCACCAGTGATTCCTCCGGAACAGGGGTAGGTGGGGCCAACGTCCTGACTTTC. This translates into CATSDSSGTGVGGANVLTF.